Detailed here is one T cell receptor beta chain. Its antigen is still unknown. Its ends do not fully match the called genes, so a read error is possible. The CDR3 runs 19 amino acids, cysteine and phenylalanine included. Only CDR3 DNA is held: 57 bases, read in frame from base 1. The CDR1 and CDR2 encoded by the germline V gene (reference sequence) are SEHNR and FQNEAQ. These data originate in a study of cytomegalovirus exposure and HLA in healthy donors (dated by TCRdb to the late 2010s). With respect to the entire study: In an earlier analysis of several hundred of the donors, 250 to 300 Gb of sequence data and 117 million unique TCR beta sequences from 180 million or so T cells were reported. An early release that covered more than 550 HLA-typed donors contained around 300 gigabases of sequencing data and around 80 million unique TCR sequences. A later genetic analysis used genome-wide SNP genotypes for about 60% of the roughly 670 donors, treating that subset as a discovery cohort. The number of donors typed differed by locus, with about 620-630 for A, B, C, DRB1 and DQB1, around 500 for DQA1, under 610 for DPA1, and about 450 for DPB1. All discovery cohort repertoires had been generated using a single sequencing platform. The study was designed to test whether signatures of past pathogen exposure could be identified by cataloging public T cell receptors. Of the roughly 400 genotyped donors, more than 75% were placed in the genetic ancestry cluster associated with self-reported Caucasian donors. The study profiled the T cell repertoires of 500 to 800 subjects by immunosequencing and related them to cytomegalovirus serostatus. In the later analysis, no new phenotypic data were used to find candidate immune exposures; instead, reliance was placed on TCR beta sequences and their occurrence across donors. To decide whether each TCR beta V gene segment behaved as functional or pseudogenic, an earlier analysis of several hundred of the donors relied on high-throughput TCR beta sequencing. High-throughput TCR immunosequencing, statistical association of individual TCRs with disease status, and machine learning were combined to predict cytomegalovirus infection status. In addition to the first cohort of 666 subjects, a separate validation cohort of 120 different subjects was used. In a later analysis, previously published TCR beta repertoires from some 640 donors were re-analyzed and high-resolution HLA genotyping was added so that TCR occurrence patterns could be studied. Because of strong linkage in the cohort, roughly five DR-DQ haplotypes were treated as single units for association and clustering. Across around 400 genotyped donors of the cohort, an average of about 220,000 unique TCR beta nucleotide sequences per donor were sequenced, and roughly 20% of those sequences were non-productive. Class I and class II HLA loci were covered by the typing at four-digit resolution. Alongside the repertoire data, information on donor age, sex, ethnicity and CMV serostatus was compiled.

The cohort comprised fewer than 700 healthy bone marrow donors. Cohort members were all nominally healthy when sampled, although unrecorded immune exposures were likely present. The donor was CMV seronegative and belonged to the group of roughly 330 seronegative cohort members. Every donor gave a peripheral blood sample, and the peripheral blood mononuclear cells from that sample were used for TCR beta sequencing. Genomic DNA extraction from the blood cell samples was performed with the Qiagen DNeasy Blood Extraction Kit. Libraries were prepared through the immunoSEQ multiplex PCR assay. For the multiplex PCR, a mixture combining 60 forward primers for TCR Vbeta segments and 13 reverse primers for TCR Jbeta segments was used. The CDR3 region of rearranged TCR beta genes was amplified from genomic DNA with a multiplex PCR assay. The amplified TCR beta libraries were sequenced on the Illumina HiSeq System as 87-base-pair reads. Processing in the source paper ran as follows. Across the 600 to 700 repertoires, a later analysis counted around 80 million unique TCR beta chains, around 11 million of which were shared by at least two donors. Raw reads were error-corrected and collapsed into unique sequences by a nearest-neighbor algorithm in which closely related sequences were merged to remove PCR and sequencing errors. Alignment of CDR3 sequences to IMGT reference sequences was used to assign V, D and J gene segments. For a sequence to be retained, a match of at least six nucleotides to both a V gene segment and a J gene segment was required. A rearrangement counted as productive if the CDR3 had no stop codons and remained in frame with V and J, and every other rearrangement counted as non-productive. Following IMGT convention, CDR3 was defined as the stretch from the second conserved V-encoded cysteine to the conserved J-encoded phenylalanine. The earlier analysis of 500 to 600 of the donors excluded sequences that lacked an unambiguous match to a single V gene segment. An earlier analysis of 550 to 650 of the donors classified V segments as functional when productive rearrangements were above 56.7% and as segregating when the standard deviation between donors was above 5%. A statistical classification framework was built for diagnosing cytomegalovirus status from the catalog of TCR beta chain sequences. In a later analysis, TCR nucleotide sequences were compared against IMGT/GENE-DB human TR gene sequences so that V and J genes could be assigned. Using the TCRdist pipeline, a later analysis assigned CDR3 sequences along with most-parsimonious VDJ recombination scenarios. In a later analysis, each TCR beta chain was defined by its CDR3 amino acid sequence together with its V-gene family, and reads without a unique V-gene family were excluded. To address suspected cross-contamination and a sequencing artifact, a later analysis removed approximately 600 highly shared, low-generation-probability nucleotide sequences. In a later analysis, a clonal expansion index for each public chain was calculated from normalized within-repertoire ranks of inferred template counts. Generation probabilities in a later analysis came from a VDJ recombination model fitted to out-of-frame rearrangements, and those results were checked against IGoR. Hypergeometric tests were used in a later analysis to score TCR-TCR, TCR-HLA and TCR-CMV co-occurrence, with a repertoire-size bias correction applied to the TCR pairs. False discovery rates were estimated in a later analysis by permuting HLA or CMV assignments 20 times. A later analysis grouped co-occurring TCRs with DBSCAN, adding TCRdist sequence similarity when clustering within HLA-allele-positive subsets. Repertoires with fewer than 30,000 or more than 120,000 public chains were left out of co-occurrence clustering, as were about five repertoires with anomalous nucleotide sharing. Sourced from immuneACCESS, this table was stored by TCRdb with only in-frame sequences that have V and J called. A share of the clones is absent; for the studies checked, an unresolved V gene accounts for under half, and the remainder has no known explanation. V and J calls and clone size are those listed in that table; D and trimming were worked out from the DNA. Within this sample are 130,000 or so clones, with about 80% of them counted one time only. The ten top clones hold around 1.9% of the sample.

The research as a whole found: CMV serostatus was the only immune exposure information available for the cohort. The cohort was sequenced for TCR beta chains only, and without alpha or paired-chain data the features that could be detected were limited. In the study, 150 to 200 TCR beta chains were listed as associated with cytomegalovirus. The 87-base-pair reads could not distinguish some IMGT-functional V segments, including TRBV6-2 and TRBV6-3, so those segments were excluded. According to a later genetic analysis, donors in an Asian-associated ancestry cluster had fewer N-insertions in productive TCRs than the roughly 700-donor mean. An earlier analysis of approximately 540 of the donors showed that most TCR beta V segments appeared in productive rearrangements either about 90% or about 30% of the time, which broadly matched IMGT annotations. Three of the identified cytomegalovirus-associated TCR beta chains were confirmed in vitro to be specific for cytomegalovirus antigens. The classifier was reported to diagnose cytomegalovirus status with high specificity and sensitivity in both the original and validation cohorts. While some public TCRs were present in many individuals, most TCR sequences turned up only very rarely across donors. Because counts were too low, 15 or so rarely observed V segments, including chromosome 9 orphons, were excluded from the earlier analysis of 500 to 700 of the donors. A cluster of highly shared sequence variants was judged likely to represent a technical artifact of the sequencing pipeline. Correlated functional status among segregating V segments might be attributable to linkage disequilibrium, but an unknown experimental factor could not be ruled out. Because some donors lacked HLA typing at each locus, the association tests relied only on the typed subset. In a later analysis, most CMV-associated TCR beta chains were found to appear HLA-restricted, with HLA associations seemingly driven largely by CMV exposure. A further reported finding was that TCR beta sequences accurately predicted the HLA-A and HLA-B alleles for most subjects in the first cohort. A later analysis associated 16,951 TCR beta sequences with specific HLA alleles at a false discovery rate of 0.05. According to a later analysis, TCR association rates differed among HLA loci, with DRB1 alleles showing the most associated TCRs and HLA-C alleles showing the fewest. An association between a missense DCLRE1C variant and V-gene and J-gene trimming of TCR beta chains was found in a later genetic analysis and replicated in an independent cohort. Assigning TCR associations to individual alleles was difficult when HLA alleles, especially DR and DQ, strongly co-occurred. According to the authors, the approach could potentially be generalized to other disease states and immunological phenotypes. Compared with equally common non-associated chains, HLA-associated TCR beta chains in a later analysis were more clonally expanded and had lower generation probabilities. The presence/absence analyses assumed that sequencing depth was roughly uniform across donors, and that assumption may not be true. In a later analysis, several top co-occurrence clusters were reported to appear linked to parvovirus B19, influenza, CMV and Epstein-Barr virus.

The chain links TRBV7-9 with TRBJ1-1; TRBD1 agrees with 9 junctional bases. The sequence came from a woman aged 40 to 50 in good health and CMV-seronegative. The sequencing input was PBMCs. The DNA sequence is given as TGTTCCAGCAGCTCCGTGTGGGGACAGGGATCCAATTATTTTACTGAAGCTTTCTTT. It codes for CSSSSVWGQGSNYFTEAFF.